The entry that follows covers one TCR beta chain sequence. Its antigen remains unknown. This entry belongs to a study of radiotherapy plus CTLA-4 blockade in lung cancer. The wider study: Disease control was seen in approximately 30% of patients, objective responses in approximately 19%. Study findings and constraints: TCR clones from tumors expanded in blood after radiotherapy plus ipilimumab.

This table comes from immunoSEQ multiplex PCR, and its TCRdb copy is limited to in-frame clones, with some not included. The sample has roughly 45,000 clones; almost 65% are singletons. The CDR3 is made up of 14 amino acids. V lost 3 bases, J lost 6 bases, and 6 bases stayed unmatched. The germline gives CDR1 SGHDT, CDR2 YYEEEE. The sequence was obtained from a human donor with non-small cell lung cancer who had a partial response to radiotherapy plus ipilimumab. The sequencing used peripheral blood, collected from a patient treated with radiotherapy plus ipilimumab. The V call is TRBV5-6, the J call TRBJ1-1; 9 bases are a match to TRBD1. The CDR3 reads CASSYRDRVPEAFF. CDR3 coding DNA: TGTGCCAGCAGCTACCGGGACAGGGTTCCTGAAGCTTTCTTT. The variable domain in full, completed from reference TRBV5-6 and TRBJ1-1, reads DAGVTQSPTHLIKTRGQQVTLRCSPKSGHDTVSWYQQALGQGPQFIFQYYEEEERQRGNFPDRFSGHQFPNYSSELNVNALLLGDSALYLCASSYRDRVPEAFFGQGTRLTVV.